This T cell receptor beta chain was found in a study of shared clonotypes between healthy human individuals. This table comes from immunoSEQ multiplex PCR, and its TCRdb copy is limited to in-frame clones, with some not included. This table has approximately 1,500,000 clones, around 97% appearing once. There are 15 residues in the CDR3. Trimming cost V 4 bases and J 2 bases; bases outside gene matches: 6. The V gene's germline CDR1 is MNHNS and CDR2 SASEGT. The V call is TRBV6-1, the J call TRBJ2-7; 9 bases align to TRBD2. The sample consisted of naive CD4+ T cells sorted from blood. Subset: CD45RA+ positively selected. The TCR comes from a young man in good health. DNA for the CDR3: TGTGCCAGCAGTGTAATAGCGGGAGAACCCTACGAGCAGTACTTC. Amino acid sequence: CASSVIAGEPYEQYF.